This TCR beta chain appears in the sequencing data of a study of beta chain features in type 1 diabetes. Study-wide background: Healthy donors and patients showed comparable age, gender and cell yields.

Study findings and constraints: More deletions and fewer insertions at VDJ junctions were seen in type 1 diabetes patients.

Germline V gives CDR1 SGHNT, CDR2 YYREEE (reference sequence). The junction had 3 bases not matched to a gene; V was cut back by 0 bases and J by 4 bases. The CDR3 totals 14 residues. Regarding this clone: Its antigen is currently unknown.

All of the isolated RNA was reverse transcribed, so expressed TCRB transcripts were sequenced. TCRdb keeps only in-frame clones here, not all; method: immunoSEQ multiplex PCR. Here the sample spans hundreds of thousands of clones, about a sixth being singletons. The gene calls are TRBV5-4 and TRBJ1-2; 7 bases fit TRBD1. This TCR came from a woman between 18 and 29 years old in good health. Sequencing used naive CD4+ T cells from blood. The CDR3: CASSLGRDSYGYTF. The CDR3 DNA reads TGTGCCAGCAGCTTGGGTCGGGACAGCTATGGCTACACCTTC.